The clone carrying this T cell receptor (beta chain) is medium-sized (0.01 to 0.1%). The antigen remains unidentified. The sample originates from a study of graft-versus-host responses after intestinal transplantation. Study overall: Recipients got multivisceral, liver-intestinal, or isolated intestinal transplants. Every transplant recipient was induced with anti-thymocyte globulin, then maintained on tacrolimus and steroids for approximately three years. General observations from the study: Detected in recipient marrow were GvH clones, some of which were first observed in ileum or blood. Where graft-donor T cell macrochimerism was present, patients had high graft-versus-host to host-versus-graft clonal ratios in allografts.

The graft tissue was processed, and this released both intraepithelial and lamina propria lymphocytes. This CDR3 region has 11 residues. Germline-derived CDR1 and CDR2 are SNHLY and FYNNEI. The ends were cut back, 8 bases at V and 1 base at J, with 5 bases in the middle. TCRdb keeps only in-frame clones here, not all; method: immunoSEQ multiplex PCR. The table includes 15,000 to 20,000 clones, 65% to 85% detected once. The rearrangement uses TRBV2 and TRBJ1-1; D remains ambiguous. This TCR was recovered from a human patient who received an intestinal transplant, so some T cells may come from the graft donor. The starting material was ileum tissue, obtained around 20 days after intestinal transplant. CDR3 nucleotide sequence: TGTGCCAGCCGGAGGAACACTGAAGCTTTCTTT. Its protein is CASRRNTEAFF.